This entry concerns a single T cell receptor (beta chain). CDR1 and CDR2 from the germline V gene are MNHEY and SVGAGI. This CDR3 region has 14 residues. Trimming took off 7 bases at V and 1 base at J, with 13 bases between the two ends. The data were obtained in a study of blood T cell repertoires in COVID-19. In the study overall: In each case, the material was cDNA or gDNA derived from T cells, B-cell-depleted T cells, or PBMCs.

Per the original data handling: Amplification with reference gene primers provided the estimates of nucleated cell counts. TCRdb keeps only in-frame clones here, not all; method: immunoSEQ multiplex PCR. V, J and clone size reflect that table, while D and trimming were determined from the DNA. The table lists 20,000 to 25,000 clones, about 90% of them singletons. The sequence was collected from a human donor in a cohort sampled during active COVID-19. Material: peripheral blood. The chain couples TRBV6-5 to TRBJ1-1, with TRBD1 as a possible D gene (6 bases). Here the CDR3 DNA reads TGTGCCAGCACCCGGGACAACTCGAACACTGAAGCTTTCTTT. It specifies CASTRDNSNTEAFF.